This T cell receptor (beta chain) was retrieved from a study of patients and donors after allogeneic stem cell transplantation. Germline CDR1 reads SGHAT; CDR2 reads FQNNGV. The CDR3 sequence is 15 residues long. Trimming removed 2 bases at V and 1 base at J, with 6 bases between. TCRdb re-derived calls from the RT-PCR reads in MiXCR, one entry per CDR3 protein. The sample lists about 200,000 distinct CDR3 sequences; roughly 40% were seen once. Sequenced input: blood, either unsorted or a sorted T cell fraction (not recorded which). The sequence was collected from a human donor who was either an allogeneic HSCT recipient or a stem cell or donor lymphocyte infusion donor (not recorded which). It is not recorded whose cells these are; they may come from a transplant donor. V gene TRBV11-2 combines with J gene TRBJ2-6, with D possibly being TRBD1 (5 bases). CDR3 in amino acids: CASSLSGSGANVLTF. In DNA, the CDR3 is TGTGCCAGCAGCTTATCAGGGTCTGGGGCCAACGTCCTGACTTTC.